The clone carrying this T cell receptor (beta chain) was counted once. These data belong to a study of CD8 T cells in Susac syndrome. Random hexamers primed reverse transcription of about 0.45 to 1 ug RNA. An immunoSEQ multiplex PCR amplified TCR beta CDR3 over 54 Vbeta and 13 Jbeta. TCRdb recomputed calls from the immunoSEQ multiplex PCR reads with MiXCR, one row per CDR3 protein. The data hold around 190,000 distinct CDR3 sequences, with around 96% observed a single time. V was pared by 0 bases and J by 4 bases, with 7 bases of the junction left unmatched. The germline V gene has CDR1 SGHNT and CDR2 YYREEE (reference sequence). The CDR3 runs 15 residues.

The chain uses TRBV5-4 and TRBJ2-7; TRBD2 agrees at 7 bases. This sequence originates from a human donor with multiple sclerosis. What was sequenced was CD8+ T cells from PBMCs. DNA for the CDR3: TGTGCCAGCAGCTTGGAGCGGACTAGTCTATACGAGCAGTACTTC. Protein: CASSLERTSLYEQYF.